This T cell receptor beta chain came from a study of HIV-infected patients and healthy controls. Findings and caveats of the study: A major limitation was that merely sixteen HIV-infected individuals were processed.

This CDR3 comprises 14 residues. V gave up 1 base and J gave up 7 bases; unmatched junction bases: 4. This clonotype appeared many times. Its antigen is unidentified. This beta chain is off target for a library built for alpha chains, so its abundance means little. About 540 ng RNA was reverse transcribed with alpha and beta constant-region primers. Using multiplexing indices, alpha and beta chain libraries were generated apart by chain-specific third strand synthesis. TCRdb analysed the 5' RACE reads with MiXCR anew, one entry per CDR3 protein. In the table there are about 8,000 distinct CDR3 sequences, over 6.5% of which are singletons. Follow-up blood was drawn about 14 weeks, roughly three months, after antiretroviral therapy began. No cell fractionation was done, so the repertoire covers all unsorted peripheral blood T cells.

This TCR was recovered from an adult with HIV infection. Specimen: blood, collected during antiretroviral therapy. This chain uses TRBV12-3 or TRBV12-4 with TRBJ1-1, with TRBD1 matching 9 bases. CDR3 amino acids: CASSLGTGVGEAFF. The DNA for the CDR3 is TGTGCCAGCAGTTTAGGGACAGGGGTGGGTGAAGCTTTCTTT.